This T cell receptor beta chain was sequenced for a study of beta chain features in type 1 diabetes. The entirety of the isolated RNA underwent reverse transcription, so expressed TCRB transcripts were sequenced. Sequencing of naive, central memory and regulatory T cell samples gave an average of around 3.8 million reads. Libraries were prepared by immunoSEQ multiplex PCR; TCRdb keeps only in-frame clonotypes and omits some of them. Of around 500,000 clones listed, approximately 31% are singletons. V lost 5 bases and J lost 1, with 5 bases in between. The CDR3 extends over 12 amino acids. The germline V gene has CDR1 SNHLY and CDR2 FYNNEI.

This TCR derives from a man aged 18 to 29 in good health. Sequencing was done on a sample of naive CD4+ T cells from blood. The chain links TRBV2 to TRBJ2-5; D remains unclear. DNA for the CDR3: TGTGCCAGCAGTCTGAGCCAAGAGACCCAGTACTTC. Encoded protein: CASSLSQETQYF.